The clone carrying this TCR beta chain has a handful of counts. Its antigen is still unknown. Primers included in the PCR were 60 Vbeta and 13 Jbeta primers. This table comes from immunoSEQ multiplex PCR, and its TCRdb copy is limited to in-frame clones, with some not included. The sample includes 170,000 or so clones, over 65% of them seen just once. These data are taken from a study of cytomegalovirus exposure and HLA in healthy donors. V was clipped by 2 bases and J by 6 bases, with 16 bases between them. Per germline, CDR1 MNHNS and CDR2 SASEGT. This CDR3 has 15 amino acids. Study-level findings and limits: Specificity of a few CMV-associated chains for CMV antigens was verified in vitro. Researchers reported in a later analysis that a missense DCLRE1C variant was tied to TCR beta V- and J-gene trimming. Common viral pathogens were later found to be apparently linked to several of the most significant clusters.

The origin of this receptor is a woman in her twenties or thirties in good health and CMV-seropositive. This rearrangement joins TRBV6-1 to TRBJ1-1; tentative D call: TRBD1 (6 bases). The sample was PBMCs. The CDR3 region has the DNA TGTGCCAGCAGTGAACTGGCAGGGGATACCGCTGAAGCTTTCTTT. It codes for CASSELAGDTAEAFF.